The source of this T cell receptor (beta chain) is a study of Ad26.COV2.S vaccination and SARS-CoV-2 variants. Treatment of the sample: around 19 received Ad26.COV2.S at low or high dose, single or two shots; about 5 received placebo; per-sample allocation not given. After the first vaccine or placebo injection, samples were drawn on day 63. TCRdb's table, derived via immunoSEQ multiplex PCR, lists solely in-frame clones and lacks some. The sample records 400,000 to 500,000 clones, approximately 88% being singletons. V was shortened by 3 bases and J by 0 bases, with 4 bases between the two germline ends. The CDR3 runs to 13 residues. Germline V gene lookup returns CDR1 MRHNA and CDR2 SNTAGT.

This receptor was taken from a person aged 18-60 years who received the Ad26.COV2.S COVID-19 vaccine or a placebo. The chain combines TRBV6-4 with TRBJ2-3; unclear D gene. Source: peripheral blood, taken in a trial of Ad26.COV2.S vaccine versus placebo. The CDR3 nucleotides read TGTGCCAGCAGTGAGAAGAGCACAGATACGCAGTATTTT. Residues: CASSEKSTDTQYF.